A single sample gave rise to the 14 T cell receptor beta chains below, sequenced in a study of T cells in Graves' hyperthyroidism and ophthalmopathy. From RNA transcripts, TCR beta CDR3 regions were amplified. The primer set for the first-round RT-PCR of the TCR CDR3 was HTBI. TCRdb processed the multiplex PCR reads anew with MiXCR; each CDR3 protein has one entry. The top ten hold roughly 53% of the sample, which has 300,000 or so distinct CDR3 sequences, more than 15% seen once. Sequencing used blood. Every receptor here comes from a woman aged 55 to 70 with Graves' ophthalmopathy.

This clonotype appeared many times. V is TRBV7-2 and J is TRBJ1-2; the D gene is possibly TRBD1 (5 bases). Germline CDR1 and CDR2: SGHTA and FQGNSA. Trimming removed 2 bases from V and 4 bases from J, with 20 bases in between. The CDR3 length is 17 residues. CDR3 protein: CASSLFVGPGQGYGYTF. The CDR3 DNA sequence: TGTGCCAGCAGCTTATTTGTGGGGCCAGGGCAGGGCTATGGCTACACCTTC. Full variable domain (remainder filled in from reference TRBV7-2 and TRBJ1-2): GAGVSQSPSNKVTEKGKDVELRCDPISGHTALYWYRQSLGQGLEFLIYFQGNSAPDKSGLPSDRFSAERTGGSVSTLTIQRTQQEDSAVYLCASSLFVGPGQGYGYTFGSGTRLTVV.

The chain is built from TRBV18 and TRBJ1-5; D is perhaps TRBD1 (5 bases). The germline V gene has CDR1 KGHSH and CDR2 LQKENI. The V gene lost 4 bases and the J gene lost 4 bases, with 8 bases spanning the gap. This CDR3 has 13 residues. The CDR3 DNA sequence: TGTGCCAGCTCACGGACACAAAATCAGCCCCAGCATTTT. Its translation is CASSRTQNQPQHF.

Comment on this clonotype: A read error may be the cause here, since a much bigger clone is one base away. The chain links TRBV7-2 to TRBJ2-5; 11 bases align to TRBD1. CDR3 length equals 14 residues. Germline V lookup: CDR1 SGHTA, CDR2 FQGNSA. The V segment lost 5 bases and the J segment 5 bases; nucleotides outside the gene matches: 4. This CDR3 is CASSAGQGVETQYF. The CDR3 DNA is TGTGCCAGCAGCGCGGGACAGGGGGTTGAGACCCAGTACTTC. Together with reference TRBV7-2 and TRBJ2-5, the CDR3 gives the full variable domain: GAGVSQSPSNKVTEKGKDVELRCDPISGHTALYWYRQSLGQGLEFLIYFQGNSAPDKSGLPSDRFSAERTGGSVSTLTIQRTQQEDSAVYLCASSAGQGVETQYFGPGTRLLVL.

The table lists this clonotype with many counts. In DNA, the CDR3 is TGTGCCAGCAGCTTTGACAGTAATACTCAAGAGACCCAGTACTTC. It translates to CASSFDSNTQETQYF. The genes are TRBV7-2 and TRBJ2-5; the D gene is possibly TRBD1 (5 bases). CDR1 is SGHTA and CDR2 is FQGNSA in the germline V gene. The V and J ends lost 3 bases and 2 bases respectively, with 13 bases between them. There are 15 residues in the CDR3.

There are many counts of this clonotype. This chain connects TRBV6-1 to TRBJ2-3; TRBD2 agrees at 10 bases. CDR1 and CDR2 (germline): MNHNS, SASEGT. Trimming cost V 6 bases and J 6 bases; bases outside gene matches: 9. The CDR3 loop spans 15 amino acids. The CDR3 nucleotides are TGTGCCAGCAGAGACAGGGGACTAGCGAGTGATACGCAGTATTTT. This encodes CASRDRGLASDTQYF.

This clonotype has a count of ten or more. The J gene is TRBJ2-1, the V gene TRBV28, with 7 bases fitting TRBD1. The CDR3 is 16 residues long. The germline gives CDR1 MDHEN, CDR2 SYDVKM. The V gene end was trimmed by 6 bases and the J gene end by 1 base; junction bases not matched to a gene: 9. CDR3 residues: CASRENRGWSYNEQFF. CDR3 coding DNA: TGTGCCAGCAGAGAAAACAGGGGATGGTCCTACAATGAGCAGTTCTTC.

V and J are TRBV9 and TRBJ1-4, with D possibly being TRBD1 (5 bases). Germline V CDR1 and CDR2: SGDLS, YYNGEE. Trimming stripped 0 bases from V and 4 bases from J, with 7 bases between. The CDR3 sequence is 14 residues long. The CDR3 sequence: CASSVGGFNEKLFF. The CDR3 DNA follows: TGTGCCAGCAGCGTAGGGGGCTTTAATGAAAAACTGTTTTTT. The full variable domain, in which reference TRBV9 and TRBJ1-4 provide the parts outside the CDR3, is DSGVTQTPKHLITATGQRVTLRCSPRSGDLSVYWYQQSLDQGLQFLIQYYNGEERAKGNILERFSAQQFPDLHSELNLSSLELGDSALYFCASSVGGFNEKLFFGSGTQLSVL.

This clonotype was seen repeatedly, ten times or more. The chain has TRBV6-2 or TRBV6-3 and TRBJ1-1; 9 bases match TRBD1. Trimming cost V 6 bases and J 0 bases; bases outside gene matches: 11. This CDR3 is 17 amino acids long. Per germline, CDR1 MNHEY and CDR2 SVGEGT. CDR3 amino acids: CASRHITGTGMNTEAFF. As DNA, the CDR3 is TGTGCCAGCAGACACATAACCGGGACAGGGATGAACACTGAAGCTTTCTTT.

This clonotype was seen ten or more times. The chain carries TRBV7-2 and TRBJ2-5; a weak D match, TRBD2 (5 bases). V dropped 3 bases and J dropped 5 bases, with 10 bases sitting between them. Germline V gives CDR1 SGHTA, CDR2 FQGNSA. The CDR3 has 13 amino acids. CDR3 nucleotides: TGTGCCAGCAGCTTCACGAGGGAGGAGACCCAGTACTTC. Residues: CASSFTREETQYF. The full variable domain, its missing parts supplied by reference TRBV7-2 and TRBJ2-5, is GAGVSQSPSNKVTEKGKDVELRCDPISGHTALYWYRQSLGQGLEFLIYFQGNSAPDKSGLPSDRFSAERTGGSVSTLTIQRTQQEDSAVYLCASSFTREETQYFGPGTRLLVL.

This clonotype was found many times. CDR3: CASSLDTGGASNEQFF. In DNA, the CDR3 is TGCGCCAGCAGCTTGGATACAGGGGGCGCGTCCAATGAGCAGTTCTTC. The chain carries TRBV5-1 and TRBJ2-1; the match to TRBD1 covers 9 bases. This CDR3 comprises 16 residues. Germline V gives CDR1 SGHRS, CDR2 YFSETQ. The V gene end was trimmed by 0 bases and the J gene end by 6 bases; junction bases not matched to a gene: 7. Filled out from reference TRBV5-1 and TRBJ2-1, the complete variable domain reads KAGVTQTPRYLIKTRGQQVTLSCSPISGHRSVSWYQQTPGQGLQFLFEYFSETQRNKGNFPGRFSGRQFSNSRSEMNVSTLELGDSALYLCASSLDTGGASNEQFFGPGTRLTVL.

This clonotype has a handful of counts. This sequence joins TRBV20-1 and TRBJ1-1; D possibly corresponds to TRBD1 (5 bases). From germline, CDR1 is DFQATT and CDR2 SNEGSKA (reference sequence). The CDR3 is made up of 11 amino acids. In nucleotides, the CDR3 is TGCAGGTCTGGGGGGGGGTCTGAAGCTTTCTTT. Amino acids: CRSGGGSEAFF.

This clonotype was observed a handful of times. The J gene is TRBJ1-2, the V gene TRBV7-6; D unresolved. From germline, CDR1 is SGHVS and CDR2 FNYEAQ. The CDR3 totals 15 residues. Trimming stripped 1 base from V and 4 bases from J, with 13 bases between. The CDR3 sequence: CASSLGAAGPYGYTF. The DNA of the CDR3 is TGTGCCAGCAGCTTAGGGGCCGCAGGACCCTATGGCTACACCTTC.

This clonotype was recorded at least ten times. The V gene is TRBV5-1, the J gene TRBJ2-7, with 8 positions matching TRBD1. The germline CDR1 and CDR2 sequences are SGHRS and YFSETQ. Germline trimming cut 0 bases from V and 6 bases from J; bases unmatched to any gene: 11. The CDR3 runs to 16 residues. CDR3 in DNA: TGCGCCAGCAGCTTGGTTAGCGTCAGGGGGCGAAGCGAGCAGTACTTC. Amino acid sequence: CASSLVSVRGRSEQYF.

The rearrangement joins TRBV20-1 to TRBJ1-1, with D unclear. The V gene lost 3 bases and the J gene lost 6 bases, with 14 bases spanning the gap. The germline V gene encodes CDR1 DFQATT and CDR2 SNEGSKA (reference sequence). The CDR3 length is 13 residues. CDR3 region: CSASFTAEAEAFF. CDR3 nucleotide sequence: TGCAGTGCTAGTTTCACAGCCGAGGCTGAAGCTTTCTTT.